The 9 T cell receptor beta chains below all came from one sample that was sequenced in a study of blood T cells in healthy people across ages. Primed by a sample-barcoded 5' primer and a J-beta primer mix, a second PCR proceeded for roughly 7 to 12 cycles. TCRdb redid the calling of the 5' RACE reads with MiXCR, one entry per CDR3 protein. The table shows hundreds of thousands of distinct CDR3 sequences, with just over 55% occurring only once. The material sequenced was blood. These receptors were taken from a man between 40 and 49 years old in good health.

The V and J genes are TRBV12-3 or TRBV12-4 and TRBJ2-6; D gene uncertain. V lost 6 bases, J lost 0 bases, and 12 bases lay in between. The CDR3 extends over 16 amino acids. In DNA form, the CDR3 reads TGTGCCAGCAGGTACAGACTGATCTCTGGGGCCAACGTCCTGACTTTC. Residues: CASRYRLISGANVLTF.

The chain carries TRBV20-1 and TRBJ2-3; D remains ambiguous. Germline V gene lookup returns CDR1 DFQATT and CDR2 SNEGSKA (reference sequence). V was shortened by 3 bases and J by 0 bases, with 10 bases between the two germline ends. The CDR3 covers 14 residues. The CDR3 sequence: CSASTTWSTDTQYF. CDR3 DNA sequence: TGCAGTGCTAGTACGACTTGGAGCACAGATACGCAGTATTTT.

The chain is built from TRBV7-3 and TRBJ2-4, with D tentatively TRBD1 (5 bases). The CDR3 extends over 14 amino acids. Germline-derived CDR1 and CDR2 are SGHTA and FQGTGA. Trimming took 5 bases from V and 6 from J, leaving 14 bases between them. CDR3 residues: CASSPQDGSNIQYF. DNA for the CDR3: TGTGCCAGCAGCCCACAGGACGGCTCAAACATTCAGTACTTC.

This clonotype has only a few counts. V and J are TRBV25-1 and TRBJ1-3; no reliable D call. The CDR3 is 15 amino acids. Trimming took off 3 bases at V and 0 bases at J, with 9 bases between the two ends. From germline, CDR1 is MGHDK and CDR2 SYGVNS. In DNA form, the CDR3 reads TGTGCCAGCAGTGATTCGGGGATCTCTGGAAACACCATATATTTT. It yields the protein CASSDSGISGNTIYF.

The chain is built from TRBV5-4 and TRBJ2-7; tentative D call: TRBD2 (6 bases). V was clipped by 4 bases and J by 2 bases, with 19 bases between them. The CDR3 is made up of 16 amino acids. Germline V lookup: CDR1 SGHNT, CDR2 YYREEE (reference sequence). The CDR3 is CASSPLGGGSPYEQYF. CDR3 coding DNA: TGTGCCAGCAGCCCTCTAGGTGGAGGGTCCCCCTACGAGCAGTACTTC.

The V call is TRBV29-1, the J call TRBJ2-1; D call uncertain. V shed 4 bases and J shed 0 bases, with 10 bases lying between them. The CDR3 consists of 14 residues. The germline V gene has CDR1 SQVTM and CDR2 ANQGSEA. CDR3 sequence (DNA): TGCAGCGTTGCGGTTAGTCGCTCCTACAATGAGCAGTTCTTC. As protein: CSVAVSRSYNEQFF.

This clonotype occurred once. This chain uses TRBV14 with TRBJ2-5; a possible D gene is TRBD2 (6 bases). Looked up from germline, CDR1 is SGHDN and CDR2 is FVKESK. Trimming shortened V by 4 bases and J by 1 base, and 13 bases separated the two germline ends. The CDR3 has 15 residues. This chain's CDR3 is CASSRGERTQETQYF. The CDR3 nucleotides are TGTGCCAGCAGCCGCGGGGAACGGACCCAAGAGACCCAGTACTTC. Full variable domain (remainder filled in from reference TRBV14 and TRBJ2-5): EAGVTQFPSHSVIEKGQTVTLRCDPISGHDNLYWYRRVMGKEIKFLLHFVKESKQDESGMPNNRFLAERTGGTYSTLKVQPAELEDSGVYFCASSRGERTQETQYFGPGTRLLVL.

This clonotype was detected a few times. CDR3 bases: TGTGCCAGCAACCAGCTCTGGGGCACAGATACGCAGTATTTT. The encoded protein is CASNQLWGTDTQYF. The rearrangement joins TRBV6-2 or TRBV6-3 to TRBJ2-3; the D is unclear. CDR3 size: 14 residues. Germline lookup yields CDR1 MNHEY and CDR2 SVGEGT. The ends were cut back, 7 bases at V and 1 base at J, with 12 bases in the middle.

This clonotype was detected a few times. The chain has TRBV29-1 and TRBJ2-3, with 9 nucleotides matching TRBD2. V shed 7 bases, J shed 3 bases, and the junction held 5 bases outside the gene matches. The germline gives CDR1 SQVTM, CDR2 ANQGSEA. The length of the CDR3 is 13 residues. CDR3 sequence reads: CSGHAGGTDTQYF. The CDR3 nucleotides read TGCAGCGGTCATGCGGGAGGGACAGATACGCAGTATTTT.